This entry features one TCR beta chain sequence. Profiled with immunoSEQ multiplex PCR; TCRdb holds only in-frame clones, not every one. The data hold tens of thousands of clones, with roughly 91% observed a single time. The source of the sample is a study of technical replicates of blood from a few donors. This CDR3 region has 15 residues. CDR1 SGHNT and CDR2 YYREEE come from the germline V gene (reference sequence). V shed 0 bases and J shed 1 base, with 10 bases lying between them. This sequence was found in a human donor in good health. Some clones in this sample may be carry-over from other donors' samples. V gene TRBV5-4 combines with J gene TRBJ1-1, with D tentatively TRBD1 (5 bases). The specimen sequenced was T cells isolated from PBMCs. CDR3 region: CASSLEGRGNTEAFF. In nucleotides, the CDR3 is TGTGCCAGCAGCTTGGAAGGTAGGGGGAACACTGAAGCTTTCTTT. Full variable domain (missing parts from reference TRBV5-4 and TRBJ1-1): ETGVTQSPTHLIKTRGQQVTLRCSSQSGHNTVSWYQQALGQGPQFIFQYYREEENGRGNFPPRFSGLQFPNYSSELNVNALELDDSALYLCASSLEGRGNTEAFFGQGTRLTVV.